The table lists the clone carrying this T cell receptor (beta chain) with a count of one. Its specificity is not known. One base away lies a much larger clone, so this may be a sequencing read error. TCRdb re-called the multiplex PCR reads with MiXCR, one entry per CDR3 protein. This table has 200,000 to 300,000 distinct CDR3 sequences, over 25% appearing once. This entry is derived from a study of breast tumors, draining lymph nodes, adjacent tissues. CDR3 size: 15 residues. Trimming removed 1 base from V and 5 bases from J, with 14 bases in between. Points from the study as a whole: Compared with lymph nodes, tumors were less diverse; compared with nontumor tissue, more.

Breast cancer patients provided tissue from their axillary draining lymph nodes. The TCR comes from a female donor with breast cancer. Some clones in this sample may be carry-over from other donors' samples. The sequencing sample was made of axillary lymph node tissue. The chain has TRBV12-3 or TRBV12-4 and TRBJ1-2; D perhaps matches TRBD1 (6 bases). DNA of the CDR3: TGTGCCAGCAGTTTAGGTTCGGACAGCGAATATGGCTACACCTTC. This codes for CASSLGSDSEYGYTF.